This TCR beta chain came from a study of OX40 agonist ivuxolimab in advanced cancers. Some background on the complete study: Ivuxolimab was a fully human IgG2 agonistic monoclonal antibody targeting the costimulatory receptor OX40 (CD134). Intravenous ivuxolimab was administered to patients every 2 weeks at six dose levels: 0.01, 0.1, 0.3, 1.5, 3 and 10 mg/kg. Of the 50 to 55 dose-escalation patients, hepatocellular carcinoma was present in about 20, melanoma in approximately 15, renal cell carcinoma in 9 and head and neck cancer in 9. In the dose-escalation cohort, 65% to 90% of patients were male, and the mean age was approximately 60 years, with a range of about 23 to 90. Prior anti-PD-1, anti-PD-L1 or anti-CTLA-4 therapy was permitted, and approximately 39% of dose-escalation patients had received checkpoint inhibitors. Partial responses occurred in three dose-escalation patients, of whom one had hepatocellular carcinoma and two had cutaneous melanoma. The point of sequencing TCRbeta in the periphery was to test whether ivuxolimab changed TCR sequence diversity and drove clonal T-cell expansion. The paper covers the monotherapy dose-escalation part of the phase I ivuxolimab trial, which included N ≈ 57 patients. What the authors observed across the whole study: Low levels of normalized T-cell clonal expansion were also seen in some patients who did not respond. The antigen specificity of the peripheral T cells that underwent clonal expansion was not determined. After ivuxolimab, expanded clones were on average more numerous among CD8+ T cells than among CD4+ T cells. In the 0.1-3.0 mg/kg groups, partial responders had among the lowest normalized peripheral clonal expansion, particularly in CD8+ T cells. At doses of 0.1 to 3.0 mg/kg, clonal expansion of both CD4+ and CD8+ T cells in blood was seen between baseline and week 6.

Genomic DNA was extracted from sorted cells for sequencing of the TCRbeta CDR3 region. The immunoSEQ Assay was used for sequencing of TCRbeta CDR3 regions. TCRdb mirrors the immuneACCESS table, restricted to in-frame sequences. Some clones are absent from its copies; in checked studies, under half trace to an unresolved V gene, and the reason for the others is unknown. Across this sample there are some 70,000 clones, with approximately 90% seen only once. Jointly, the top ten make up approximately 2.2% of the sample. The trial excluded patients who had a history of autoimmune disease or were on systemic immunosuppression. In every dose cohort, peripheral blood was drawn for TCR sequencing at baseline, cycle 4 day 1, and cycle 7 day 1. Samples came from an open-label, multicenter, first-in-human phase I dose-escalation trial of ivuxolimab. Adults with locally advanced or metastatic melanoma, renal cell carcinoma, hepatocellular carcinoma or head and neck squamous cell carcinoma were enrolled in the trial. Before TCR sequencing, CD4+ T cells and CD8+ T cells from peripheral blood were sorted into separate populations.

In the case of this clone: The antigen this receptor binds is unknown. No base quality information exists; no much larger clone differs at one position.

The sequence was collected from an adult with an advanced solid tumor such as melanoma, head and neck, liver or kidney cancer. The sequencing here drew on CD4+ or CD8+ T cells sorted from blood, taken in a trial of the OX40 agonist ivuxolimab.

The CDR3 corresponds to CAWRGIGGQGNEQFF. In nucleotides, the sequence is TGTGCCTGGAGGGGAATCGGGGGCCAGGGGAATGAGCAGTTCTTC. Rearrangement joined TRBV30 to TRBJ2-1; the D segment might be TRBD1 or TRBD2, since each matches 6 bases. V loses 3 bases of germline sequence and J loses 7 bases, and the interval between the two ends is 19 bases. The cysteine opens and the phenylalanine closes a CDR3 of 15 amino acids. Only the CDR3 region is kept as DNA, spanning 45 bases read in frame from base 1. CDR1 and CDR2 are read off the germline V gene (reference sequence) as GTSNPN and SVGIG.